What follows are 13 T cell receptor beta chains derived from one specimen sequenced in a study of blood T cell repertoires in COVID-19. Only in-frame clones appear in the TCRdb table, and some are missing; sequencing was by immunoSEQ multiplex PCR. The data contain approximately 50,000 clones, 80% to 90% of them singletons. Sequencing was done on a sample of peripheral blood. All receptors come from a man over 45 with active COVID-19.

V usage is TRBV7-2 and J usage is TRBJ2-3; 13 bases are shared with TRBD2. The length of the CDR3 is 18 residues. The germline V gene encodes CDR1 SGHTA and CDR2 FQGNSA. J lost 1 base, V lost 1 base, and 5 bases had no gene match. The CDR3 region is CASSLGWTSGSGTDTQYF. The CDR3 DNA follows: TGTGCCAGCAGCTTAGGGTGGACTAGCGGGAGTGGCACAGATACGCAGTATTTT.

Here the CDR3 DNA reads TGTGCCAGTAGGGCGGACAGGGGGCAAAATTCACCCCTCCACTTT. Its protein product is CASRADRGQNSPLHF. The chain employs TRBV6-5 and TRBJ1-6, with TRBD1 matching over 11 bases. Germline V gives CDR1 MNHEY, CDR2 SVGAGI. The V gene end was trimmed by 9 bases and the J gene end by 7 bases; junction bases not matched to a gene: 8. CDR3 length equals 15 residues.

The chain employs TRBV28 and TRBJ1-5, with D possibly matching TRBD1 (5 bases). Trimming removed 3 bases from V and 3 bases from J, with 15 bases in between. CDR1 MDHEN and CDR2 SYDVKM come from the germline V gene. The CDR3 covers 16 residues. The CDR3 region has the DNA TGTGCCAGCAGTTTCCTCCCGACAGCGTCCAATCAGCCCCAGCATTTT. Protein sequence: CASSFLPTASNQPQHF.

This rearrangement joins TRBV4-2 to TRBJ1-1; D remains unclear. CDR3 length: 14 residues. The germline gives CDR1 LGHNA, CDR2 YNFKEQ. The V gene lost 2 bases and the J gene lost 3 bases, with 10 bases spanning the gap. CDR3 nucleotides: TGTGCCAGCAGCCAACTCCCGAGGGACACTGAAGCTTTCTTT. This codes for CASSQLPRDTEAFF.

The chain employs TRBV19 and TRBJ1-1, with D possibly TRBD1 on 5 matching bases. CDR1 LNHDA and CDR2 SQIVND come from the germline V gene (reference sequence). This CDR3 is built from 12 residues. V was clipped by 8 bases and J by 2 bases, with 9 bases between them. CDR3 in amino acids: CASWQGNTEAFF. In nucleotides, the CDR3 is TGTGCCAGTTGGCAGGGAAACACTGAAGCTTTCTTT.

V usage is TRBV19 and J usage is TRBJ2-6, with a weak D call TRBD2 (8 bases). The CDR3 is made up of 15 amino acids. Deletions cut 3 bases from V and 11 bases from J, with 17 bases between. Per the germline V gene, CDR1 is LNHDA and CDR2 is SQIVND (reference sequence). The CDR3: CASSISGTAFDVLTF. In DNA, the CDR3 is TGTGCCAGTAGTATTAGCGGGACAGCCTTTGACGTCCTGACTTTC.

The chain recombines TRBV9 with TRBJ1-6; D is perhaps TRBD1 (6 bases). V was cut by 1 base and J by 4 bases, with 9 bases left in between. The CDR3 runs 15 residues. CDR1 is SGDLS, CDR2 YYNGEE, per germline. This CDR3 is CASSVSGQYNSPLHF. Written as DNA, the CDR3 is TGTGCCAGCAGCGTAAGCGGACAGTATAATTCACCCCTCCACTTT.

The chain employs TRBV9 and TRBJ1-1; 11 bases align to TRBD1. CDR1 is SGDLS, CDR2 YYNGEE, per germline. The ends lost 0 bases at V and 5 bases at J; junction bases unmatched: 6. The CDR3 runs 16 residues. In DNA form, the CDR3 reads TGTGCCAGCAGCGTAGTAGGACAGGGGGCAGAAACTGAAGCTTTCTTT. This codes for CASSVVGQGAETEAFF.

This clone was counted once. The CDR3 nucleotides are TGTGCCAGCAGTTATGGAGGGCTGGATAATTCACCCCTCCACTTT. Its translation: CASSYGGLDNSPLHF. This chain joins TRBV6-6 and TRBJ1-6; D call uncertain. CDR1 and CDR2 from the germline V gene are MNHNY and SVGAGI (reference sequence). The CDR3 loop spans 15 amino acids. Trimming pared 3 bases from V and 5 bases from J, leaving 11 bases between.

V usage is TRBV4-2 and J usage is TRBJ1-1, with 12 bases aligning to TRBD1. CDR1 is LGHNA, CDR2 YNFKEQ, per germline. The CDR3 covers 16 residues. J gave up 7 bases and V 3 bases, and 9 bases lay outside the gene matches. The CDR3 loop is CASSHPLGQGAGEAFF. Written as DNA, the CDR3 is TGTGCCAGCAGCCATCCCTTGGGACAGGGGGCGGGTGAAGCTTTCTTT.

The V call is TRBV5-5, the J call TRBJ2-2; D may be TRBD2 (6 bases). Germline CDR1 and CDR2: SGHKS and YYEKEE (reference sequence). Trimming shortened V by 2 bases and J by 6 bases, and 8 bases separated the two germline ends. The CDR3 is 13 amino acids. The CDR3 DNA follows: TGTGCCAGCAGCTTTGCGGGATCCGGGGAGCTGTTTTTT. This translates into CASSFAGSGELFF.

The chain recombines TRBV25-1 with TRBJ1-3; D call uncertain. Trimming took off 3 bases at V and 0 bases at J, with 6 bases between the two ends. This CDR3 contains 14 residues. Germline V lookup: CDR1 MGHDK, CDR2 SYGVNS. The CDR3 reads CASSDRSSGNTIYF. CDR3 bases: TGTGCCAGCAGTGACAGGTCCTCTGGAAACACCATATATTTT.

The chain is built from TRBV7-6 and TRBJ2-1, with D possibly TRBD2 on 5 matching bases. V lost 2 bases to trimming and J lost 0 bases, with 8 bases between them. Germline values: CDR1 SGHVS, CDR2 FNYEAQ. The CDR3 runs to 15 residues. CDR3 residues: CASSLMAGSYNEQFF. The CDR3 DNA reads TGTGCCAGCAGCTTAATGGCGGGCTCCTACAATGAGCAGTTCTTC.